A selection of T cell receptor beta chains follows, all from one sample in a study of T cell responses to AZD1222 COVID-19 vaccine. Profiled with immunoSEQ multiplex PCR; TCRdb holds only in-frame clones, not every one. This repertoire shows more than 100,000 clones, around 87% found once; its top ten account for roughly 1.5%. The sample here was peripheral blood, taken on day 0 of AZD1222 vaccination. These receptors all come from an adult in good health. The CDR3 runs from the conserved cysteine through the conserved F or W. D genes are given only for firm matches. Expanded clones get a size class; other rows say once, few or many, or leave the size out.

CDR3: CASSPSTKGQPQHF
DNA: TGTGCCAGCAGCCCCTCCACGAAGGGTCAGCCCCAGCATTTT
D: NA
V: TRBV3-1/TRBV3-2
size: once
J: TRBJ1-5

CDR3: CAWSGSLENTIYF
DNA: TGTGCCTGGAGCGGGAGCCTCGAGAACACCATATATTTT
D: NA
V: TRBV30
size: NA
J: TRBJ1-3

CDR3: CASSQWTSGGAETQYF
DNA: TGTGCCAGCAGCCAATGGACTAGCGGGGGGGCGGAGACCCAGTACTTC
D: TRBD2
V: TRBV4-2
size: NA
J: TRBJ2-5

CDR3: CATSDPDRGLAFF
DNA: TGTGCCACCAGTGACCCGGACAGGGGGCTTGCTTTCTTT
D: TRBD1
V: TRBV24-1
size: once
J: TRBJ1-1

CDR3: CASSYNGGDEQYF
DNA: TGTGCCAGCAGTTACAATGGTGGGGACGAGCAGTACTTC
D: NA
V: TRBV6-5
size: few
J: TRBJ2-7

CDR3: CASKATDYSPLHF
DNA: TGTGCCAGCAAAGCGACAGACTATTCACCCCTCCACTTT
D: NA
V: TRBV2
size: NA
J: TRBJ1-6

CDR3: CASSVGGGNQPQHF
DNA: TGTGCCAGCTCGGTAGGAGGGGGCAATCAGCCCCAGCATTTT
D: NA
V: TRBV6-5
size: NA
J: TRBJ1-5

CDR3: CASRLQYNQPQHF
DNA: TGTGCCAGCAGACTCCAGTACAATCAGCCCCAGCATTTT
D: NA
V: TRBV27
size: NA
J: TRBJ1-5

CDR3: CASSTRRGGRWTGELFF
DNA: TGTGCCAGCAGCACCCGACGGGGGGGGCGATGGACCGGGGAGCTGTTTTTT
D: TRBD2
V: TRBV11-2
size: NA
J: TRBJ2-2

CDR3: CASSPIYEQFF
DNA: TGTGCCAGCAGCCCGATCTATGAGCAGTTCTTC
D: NA
V: TRBV6-5
size: NA
J: TRBJ2-1

CDR3: CASRLAGGGLYNEQFF
DNA: TGTGCAAGTCGCTTAGCTGGCGGGGGGCTCTACAATGAGCAGTTCTTC
D: NA
V: TRBV12-2
size: NA
J: TRBJ2-1

CDR3: CASSQQGQGGYNSPLHF
DNA: TGTGCCAGCAGCCAACAGGGACAGGGAGGCTATAATTCACCCCTCCACTTT
D: TRBD1
V: TRBV7-2
size: NA
J: TRBJ1-6

CDR3: CASSLATDLNEKLFF
DNA: TGTGCCAGCAGCTTAGCGACGGATCTTAACGAAAAACTGTTTTTT
D: NA
V: TRBV7-9
size: NA
J: TRBJ1-4

CDR3: CASSLGATEAFF
DNA: TGTGCCAGCAGCTTAGGGGCCACTGAAGCTTTCTTT
D: NA
V: TRBV7-2
size: NA
J: TRBJ1-1

CDR3: CASSFPGRTRTEAFF
DNA: TGTGCCAGCAGCTTCCCAGGACGCACCAGAACTGAAGCTTTCTTT
D: NA
V: TRBV7-9
size: NA
J: TRBJ1-1

CDR3: CASSRFYEQYF
DNA: TGTGCCAGCAGCCGATTCTACGAGCAGTACTTC
D: NA
V: TRBV12-3/TRBV12-4
size: NA
J: TRBJ2-7

CDR3: CASSLAANIQYF
DNA: TGTGCCAGCAGCTTAGCAGCAAACATTCAGTACTTC
D: NA
V: TRBV7-2
size: NA
J: TRBJ2-4

CDR3: CASTPGHSGNTIYF
DNA: TGTGCCAGCACGCCAGGGCACTCTGGAAACACCATATATTTT
D: NA
V: TRBV6-5
size: NA
J: TRBJ1-3

CDR3: CASSIISTGNYEQYF
DNA: TGTGCCAGTAGTATCATTTCGACAGGGAACTACGAGCAGTACTTC
D: TRBD1
V: TRBV19
size: NA
J: TRBJ2-7

CDR3: CASSLTSGGNYNEQFF
DNA: TGTGCCAGCAGCCTTACTAGCGGGGGGAACTACAATGAGCAGTTCTTC
D: TRBD2
V: TRBV7-3
size: NA
J: TRBJ2-1

CDR3: CASSSRQTGYYEQYF
DNA: TGTGCCAGCAGCTCGCGACAGACAGGATATTACGAGCAGTACTTC
D: NA
V: TRBV14
size: NA
J: TRBJ2-7

CDR3: CASSQPPGRPNTGELFF
DNA: TGTGCCAGCAGCCAACCCCCAGGGAGACCGAACACCGGGGAGCTGTTTTTT
D: NA
V: TRBV3-1/TRBV3-2
size: NA
J: TRBJ2-2

CDR3: CASSLGGTGENYGYTF
DNA: TGTGCCAGCAGCTTAGGGGGGACAGGAGAGAACTATGGCTACACCTTC
D: TRBD1
V: TRBV13
size: once
J: TRBJ1-2

CDR3: CAANRYPTTNEKLFF
DNA: TGTGCCGCGAATCGTTATCCCACAACTAATGAAAAACTGTTTTTT
D: NA
V: TRBV30
size: NA
J: TRBJ1-4

CDR3: CATSRSRGPIAASTDTQYF
DNA: TGTGCCACCAGCAGATCCAGGGGCCCTATAGCGGCTAGCACAGATACGCAGTATTTT
D: NA
V: TRBV15
size: NA
J: TRBJ2-3

CDR3: CASSSAGSGGTEAFF
DNA: TGTGCCAGCAGTTCCGCGGGATCCGGGGGCACTGAAGCTTTCTTT
D: NA
V: TRBV6-2/TRBV6-3
size: NA
J: TRBJ1-1

CDR3: CAISESRIGGSNYGYTF
DNA: TGTGCCATCAGTGAGTCGAGAATCGGGGGTTCTAACTATGGCTACACCTTC
D: NA
V: TRBV10-3
size: NA
J: TRBJ1-2

CDR3: CASSLDGSGNTIYF
DNA: TGCGCCAGCAGCTTGGACGGTTCTGGAAACACCATATATTTT
D: NA
V: TRBV5-1
size: NA
J: TRBJ1-3

CDR3: CASSKWVIGGQSATNEKLFF
DNA: TGTGCCAGCAGCAAATGGGTTATCGGGGGACAGAGTGCAACTAATGAAAAACTGTTTTTT
D: NA
V: TRBV21-1
size: NA
J: TRBJ1-4

CDR3: CASSLSSGGISYEQYF
DNA: TGTGCCAGCAGTCTCTCTAGCGGGGGGATCTCCTACGAGCAGTACTTC
D: TRBD2
V: TRBV28
size: NA
J: TRBJ2-7

CDR3: CASSLQGGTEAFF
DNA: TGTGCCAGCAGCCTACAGGGGGGCACTGAAGCTTTCTTT
D: TRBD1
V: TRBV7-9
size: NA
J: TRBJ1-1

CDR3: CASSLIGRQGYEKLFF
DNA: TGTGCCAGCAGCCTAATCGGCCGACAGGGGTATGAAAAACTGTTTTTT
D: TRBD1
V: TRBV14
size: NA
J: TRBJ1-4

CDR3: CASSLVSGEKLFF
DNA: TGTGCCAGCAGCTTAGTTTCCGGTGAAAAACTGTTTTTT
D: NA
V: TRBV7-2
size: NA
J: TRBJ1-4

CDR3: CASSRGGSGNTIYF
DNA: TGTGCCAGCAGCCGAGGGGGATCTGGAAACACCATATATTTT
D: NA
V: TRBV7-8
size: NA
J: TRBJ1-3

CDR3: CASSPRGSSYNEQFF
DNA: TGTGCCAGCAGCCCGAGGGGAAGCTCCTACAATGAGCAGTTCTTC
D: NA
V: TRBV5-4
size: NA
J: TRBJ2-1

CDR3: CASGQGSNEKLFF
DNA: TGTGCCTCGGGACAGGGAAGTAATGAAAAACTGTTTTTT
D: TRBD1
V: TRBV10-3
size: NA
J: TRBJ1-4

CDR3: CASRRFWGQITYEQYF
DNA: TGTGCCAGCAGACGATTTTGGGGACAGATCACCTACGAGCAGTACTTC
D: TRBD1
V: TRBV28
size: NA
J: TRBJ2-7

CDR3: CASSPTGATNEKLFF
DNA: TGTGCCAGCAGCCCCACAGGGGCAACTAATGAAAAACTGTTTTTT
D: TRBD1
V: TRBV2
size: NA
J: TRBJ1-4

CDR3: CASSPGQGIYGYTF
DNA: TGTGCCAGCAGTCCGGGACAGGGGATCTATGGCTACACCTTC
D: TRBD1
V: TRBV2
size: NA
J: TRBJ1-2

CDR3: CASSRPRAEAFF
DNA: TGTGCCAGCAGTCGTCCACGGGCTGAAGCTTTCTTT
D: NA
V: TRBV28
size: NA
J: TRBJ1-1

CDR3: CASSKGGGNSNQPQHF
DNA: TGTGCCAGCTCCAAAGGTGGGGGCAATAGCAATCAGCCCCAGCATTTT
D: NA
V: TRBV9
size: NA
J: TRBJ1-5

CDR3: CASSFLPVPEAFF
DNA: TGTGCCAGCAGCTTTTTACCTGTCCCTGAAGCTTTCTTT
D: NA
V: TRBV5-5
size: NA
J: TRBJ1-1

CDR3: CASSLGSGNTIYF
DNA: TGTGCCAGCTCGCTAGGATCGGGAAACACCATATATTTT
D: NA
V: TRBV7-3
size: NA
J: TRBJ1-3

CDR3: CASSSPGNEQYF
DNA: TGTGCCAGCAGTTCCCCGGGGAACGAGCAGTACTTC
D: NA
V: TRBV28
size: NA
J: TRBJ2-7

CDR3: CASSPPRATNNEQFF
DNA: TGTGCCAGCTCACCACCCAGGGCGACAAACAATGAGCAGTTCTTC
D: NA
V: TRBV18
size: NA
J: TRBJ2-1

CDR3: CASSLHRGEPLHF
DNA: TGCGCCAGCAGCTTGCACAGGGGGGAACCCCTCCACTTT
D: TRBD1
V: TRBV5-1
size: NA
J: TRBJ1-6